This TCR beta chain was obtained from a study of shared clonotypes between healthy human individuals. Sequenced by immunoSEQ multiplex PCR; TCRdb stores in-frame clones only, minus some. The profile covers some 470,000 clones, with about 82% appearing a single time and 13% taken by the ten largest. V lost 2 bases and J lost 4, with 14 bases in between. The CDR3 extends over 15 amino acids. Germline CDR1 reads SEHNR; CDR2 reads FQNEAQ (reference sequence). The rearrangement links TRBV7-9 to TRBJ2-5; maybe TRBD2 (5 bases). Material for sequencing was PBMCs. The receptor was isolated from a woman between 35 and 50 years old in good health. Some clones in this sample may be carry-over from other donors' samples. The CDR3 DNA follows: TGTGCCAGCAGCTTATCTCCGGACTTATCAGAGACCCAGTACTTC. Protein sequence: CASSLSPDLSETQYF.